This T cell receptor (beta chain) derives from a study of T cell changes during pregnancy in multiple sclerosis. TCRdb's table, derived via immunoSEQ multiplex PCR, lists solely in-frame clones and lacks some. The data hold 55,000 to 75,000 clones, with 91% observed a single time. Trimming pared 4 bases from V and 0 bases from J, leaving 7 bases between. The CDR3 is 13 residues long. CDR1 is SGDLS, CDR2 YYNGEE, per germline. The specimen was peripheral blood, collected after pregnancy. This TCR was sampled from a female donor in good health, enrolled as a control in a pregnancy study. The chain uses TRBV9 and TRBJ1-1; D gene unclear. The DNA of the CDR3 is TGTGCCAGCAGCCCCGACTTGAACACTGAAGCTTTCTTT. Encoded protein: CASSPDLNTEAFF.